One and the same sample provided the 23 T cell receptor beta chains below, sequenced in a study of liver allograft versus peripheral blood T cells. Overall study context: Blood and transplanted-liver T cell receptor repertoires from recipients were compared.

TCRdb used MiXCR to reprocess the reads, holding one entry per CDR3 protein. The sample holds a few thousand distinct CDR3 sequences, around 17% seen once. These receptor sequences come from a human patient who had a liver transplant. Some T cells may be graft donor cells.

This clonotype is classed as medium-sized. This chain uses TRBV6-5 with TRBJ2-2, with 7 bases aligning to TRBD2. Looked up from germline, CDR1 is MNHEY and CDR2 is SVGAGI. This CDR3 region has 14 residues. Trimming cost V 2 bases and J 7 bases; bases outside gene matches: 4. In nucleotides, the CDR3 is TGTGCCAGCAGTTACGCTACTAGCGTCGGGGAGCTGTTTTTT. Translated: CASSYATSVGELFF.

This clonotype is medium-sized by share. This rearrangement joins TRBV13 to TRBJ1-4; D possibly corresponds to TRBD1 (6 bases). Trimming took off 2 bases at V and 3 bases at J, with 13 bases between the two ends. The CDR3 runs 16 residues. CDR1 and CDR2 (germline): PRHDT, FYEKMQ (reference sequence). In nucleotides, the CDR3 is TGTGCCAGCAGCTTACTTTCGGGGGGGCCTAATGAAAAACTGTTTTTT. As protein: CASSLLSGGPNEKLFF. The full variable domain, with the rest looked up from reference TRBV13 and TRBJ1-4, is AAGVIQSPRHLIKEKRETATLKCYPIPRHDTVYWYQQGPGQDPQFLISFYEKMQSDKGSIPDRFSAQQFSDYHSELNMSSLELGDSALYFCASSLLSGGPNEKLFFGSGTQLSVL.

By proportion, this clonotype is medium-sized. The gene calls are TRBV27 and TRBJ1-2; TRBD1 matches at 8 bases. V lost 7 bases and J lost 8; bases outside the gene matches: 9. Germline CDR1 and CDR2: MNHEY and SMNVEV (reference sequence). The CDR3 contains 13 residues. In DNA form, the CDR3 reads TGTGCCAGCAAGGACAGGGATAGGGTCGGCTACACCTTC. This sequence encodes CASKDRDRVGYTF.

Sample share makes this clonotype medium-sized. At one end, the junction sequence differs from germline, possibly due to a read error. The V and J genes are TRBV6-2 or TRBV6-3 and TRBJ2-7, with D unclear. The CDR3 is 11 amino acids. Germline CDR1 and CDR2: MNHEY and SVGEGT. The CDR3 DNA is TGTGCCAGCAGTCACTCCTACGAGCAGTACTTC. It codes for CASSHSYEQYF.

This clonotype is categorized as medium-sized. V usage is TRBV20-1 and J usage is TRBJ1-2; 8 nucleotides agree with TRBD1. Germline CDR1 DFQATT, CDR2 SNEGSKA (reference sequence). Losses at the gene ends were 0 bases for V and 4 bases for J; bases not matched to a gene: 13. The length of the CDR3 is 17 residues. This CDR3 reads CSARDAFGTTGGYGYTF. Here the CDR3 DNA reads TGCAGTGCTAGAGATGCCTTCGGGACCACAGGGGGCTATGGCTACACCTTC.

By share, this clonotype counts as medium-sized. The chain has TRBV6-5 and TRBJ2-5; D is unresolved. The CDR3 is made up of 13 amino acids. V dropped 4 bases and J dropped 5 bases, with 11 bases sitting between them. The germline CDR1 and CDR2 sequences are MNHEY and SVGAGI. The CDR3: CASSFLGRETQYF. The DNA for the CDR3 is TGTGCCAGCAGTTTTTTGGGCCGGGAGACCCAGTACTTC.

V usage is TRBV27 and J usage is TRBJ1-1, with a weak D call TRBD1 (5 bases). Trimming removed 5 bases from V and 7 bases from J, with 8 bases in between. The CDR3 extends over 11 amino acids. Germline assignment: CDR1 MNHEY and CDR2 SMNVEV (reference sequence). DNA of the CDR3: TGTGCCAGCAGTACGGGGCATGAAGCTTTCTTT. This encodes CASSTGHEAFF.

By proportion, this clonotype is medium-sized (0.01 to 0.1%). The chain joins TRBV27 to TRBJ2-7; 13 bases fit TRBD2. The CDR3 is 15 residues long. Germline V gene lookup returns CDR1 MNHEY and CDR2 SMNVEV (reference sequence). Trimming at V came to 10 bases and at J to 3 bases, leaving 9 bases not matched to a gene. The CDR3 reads CATRTSGSHVYEQYF. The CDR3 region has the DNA TGTGCCACCAGGACTAGCGGGAGTCACGTCTACGAGCAGTACTTC.

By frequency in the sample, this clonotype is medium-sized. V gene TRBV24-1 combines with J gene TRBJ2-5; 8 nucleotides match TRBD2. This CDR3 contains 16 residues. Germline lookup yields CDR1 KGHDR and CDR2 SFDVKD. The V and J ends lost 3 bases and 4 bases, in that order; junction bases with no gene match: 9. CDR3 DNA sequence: TGTGCCACCAGTGATCCTGATAGCGGGGCTGGAGAGACCCAGTACTTC. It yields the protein CATSDPDSGAGETQYF.

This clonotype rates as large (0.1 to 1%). CDR3 in amino acids: CASSSPGQGDYEQYF. The CDR3 nucleotides are TGTGCCAGCAGTTCACCGGGACAGGGGGACTACGAGCAGTACTTC. This chain joins TRBV27 and TRBJ2-7; 11 bases are shared with TRBD1. This CDR3 region has 15 residues. Germline V gives CDR1 MNHEY, CDR2 SMNVEV (reference sequence). The V segment lost 4 bases and the J segment 3 bases; nucleotides outside the gene matches: 5.

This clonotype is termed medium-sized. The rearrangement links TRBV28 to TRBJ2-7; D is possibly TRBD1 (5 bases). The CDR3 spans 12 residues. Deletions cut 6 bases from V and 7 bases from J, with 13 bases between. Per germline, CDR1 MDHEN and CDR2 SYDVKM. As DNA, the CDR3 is TGTGCCAGCAGCAGGGTCTTGTGGGAGCAGTACTTC. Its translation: CASSRVLWEQYF.

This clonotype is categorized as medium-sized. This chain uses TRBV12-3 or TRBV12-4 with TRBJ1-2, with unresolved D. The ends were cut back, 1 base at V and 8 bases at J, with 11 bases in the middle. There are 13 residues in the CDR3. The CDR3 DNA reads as TGTGCCAGCAGTTTAGGGGTCAGATCCGGCTACACCTTC. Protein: CASSLGVRSGYTF.

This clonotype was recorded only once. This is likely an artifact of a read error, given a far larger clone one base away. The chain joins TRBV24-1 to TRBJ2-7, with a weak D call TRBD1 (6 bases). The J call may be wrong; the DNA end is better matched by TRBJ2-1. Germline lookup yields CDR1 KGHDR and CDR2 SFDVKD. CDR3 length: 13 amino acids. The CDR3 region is CATSNDRINEQFF. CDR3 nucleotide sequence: TGTGCCACCAGTAACGACAGGATCAATGAGCAGTTCTTC.

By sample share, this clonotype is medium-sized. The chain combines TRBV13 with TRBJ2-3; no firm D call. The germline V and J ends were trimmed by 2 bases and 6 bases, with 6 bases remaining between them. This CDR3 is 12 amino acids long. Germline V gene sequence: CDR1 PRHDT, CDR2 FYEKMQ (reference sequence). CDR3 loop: CASSLFLDTQYF. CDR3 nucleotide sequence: TGTGCCAGCAGCTTATTCTTGGATACGCAGTATTTT.

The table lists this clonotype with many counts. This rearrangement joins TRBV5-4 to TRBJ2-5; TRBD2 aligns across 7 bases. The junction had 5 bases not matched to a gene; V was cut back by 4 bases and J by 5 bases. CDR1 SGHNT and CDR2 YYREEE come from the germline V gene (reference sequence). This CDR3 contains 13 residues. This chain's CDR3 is CASSLGGYETQYF. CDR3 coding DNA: TGTGCCAGCAGCCTCGGGGGGTACGAGACCCAGTACTTC.

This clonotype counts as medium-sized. This CDR3 is CASRGLGYEQYF. The CDR3 nucleotides read TGTGCCAGCAGAGGGCTCGGCTACGAGCAGTACTTC. The chain employs TRBV7-9 and TRBJ2-7; D unresolved. The CDR3 extends over 12 amino acids. CDR1 SEHNR and CDR2 FQNEAQ come from the germline V gene (reference sequence). V was pared by 6 bases and J by 3 bases, with 9 bases between.

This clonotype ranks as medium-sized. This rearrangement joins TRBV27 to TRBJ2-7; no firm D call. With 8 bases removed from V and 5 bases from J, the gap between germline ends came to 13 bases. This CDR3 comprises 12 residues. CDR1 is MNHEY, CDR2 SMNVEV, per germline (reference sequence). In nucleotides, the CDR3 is TGTGCCAGCGGGCTGTTAGAGGACGAGCAGTACTTC. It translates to CASGLLEDEQYF.

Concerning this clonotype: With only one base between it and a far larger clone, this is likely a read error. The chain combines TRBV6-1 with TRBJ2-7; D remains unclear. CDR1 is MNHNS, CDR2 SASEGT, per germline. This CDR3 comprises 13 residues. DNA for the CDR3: TGTGCCAGCAGTTACGACCGTACCTACGAGCTGTACTTC. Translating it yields CASSYDRTYELYF.

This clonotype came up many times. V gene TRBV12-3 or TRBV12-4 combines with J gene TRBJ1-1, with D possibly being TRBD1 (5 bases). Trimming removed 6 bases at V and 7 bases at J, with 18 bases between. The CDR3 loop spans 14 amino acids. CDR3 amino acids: CASSPGRAGGEAFF. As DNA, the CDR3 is TGTGCCAGCAGCCCAGGGAGGGCCGGCGGTGAAGCTTTCTTT.

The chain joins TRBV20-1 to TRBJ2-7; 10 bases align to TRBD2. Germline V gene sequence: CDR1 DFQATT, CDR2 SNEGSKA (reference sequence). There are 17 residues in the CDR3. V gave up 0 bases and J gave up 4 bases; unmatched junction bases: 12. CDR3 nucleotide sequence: TGCAGTGCTAGAGAAAACCCCGGGACTAGCGTATTTTACGAGCAGTACTTC. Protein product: CSARENPGTSVFYEQYF.

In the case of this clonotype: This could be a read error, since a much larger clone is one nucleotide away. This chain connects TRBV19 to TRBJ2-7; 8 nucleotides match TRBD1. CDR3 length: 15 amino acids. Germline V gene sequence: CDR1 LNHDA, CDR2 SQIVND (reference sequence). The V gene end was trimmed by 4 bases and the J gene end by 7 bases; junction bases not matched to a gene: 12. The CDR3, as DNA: TGTGCCAGTAGTACGGGACAGGTTTTCTACAATGAGCAGTACTTC. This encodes CASSTGQVFYNEQYF.

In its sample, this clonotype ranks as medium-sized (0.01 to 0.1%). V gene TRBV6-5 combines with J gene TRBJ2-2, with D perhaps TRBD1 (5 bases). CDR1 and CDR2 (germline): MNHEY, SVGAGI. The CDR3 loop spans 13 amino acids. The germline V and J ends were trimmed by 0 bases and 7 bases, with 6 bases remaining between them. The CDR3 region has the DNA TGTGCCAGCAGTTACTCACAGGTCGGGGAGCTGTTTTTT. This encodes CASSYSQVGELFF.

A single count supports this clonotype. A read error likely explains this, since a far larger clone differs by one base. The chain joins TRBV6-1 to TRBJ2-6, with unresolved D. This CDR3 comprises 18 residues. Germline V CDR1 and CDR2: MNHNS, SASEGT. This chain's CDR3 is CAISESGQSWSGANVLTF. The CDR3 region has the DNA TGTGCCATCAGTGAGTCCGGTCAGAGTTGGTCCGGGGCCAACGTCCTGACTTTC.